A selection of T cell receptor beta chains follows, all from one sample in a study of blood T cells in healthy people across ages. One entry per CDR3 protein results from TCRdb running MiXCR on the 5' RACE reads. The sample records about 1.6 million distinct CDR3 sequences, around 35% being singletons. What was sequenced was blood. These receptors originate from a woman aged 25-40 years in good health. The CDR3 runs from the conserved cysteine through the conserved F or W. The order of the fields is V gene, J gene, CDR3 protein.

>TRBV7-8|TRBJ2-5
CACSLGQTETQYF
>TRBV10-3|TRBJ2-2
CAINPQNTGELFF
>TRBV10-3|TRBJ2-3
CAISESVRGRNADTQYF
>TRBV20-1|TRBJ2-7
CSVGGTGRTYEQYF
>TRBV20-1|TRBJ2-1
CSARSSGRGNEQFF
>TRBV28|TRBJ2-3
CASTVRAGIRDTQYF
>TRBV6-1|TRBJ1-2
CASSELGGRYGYTF
>TRBV20-1|TRBJ2-5
CSARDRAGDVETQYF
>TRBV2|TRBJ2-1
CASRRGQESSYNEQFF
>TRBV7-8|TRBJ1-1
CASSLTRRGIGETEAFF
>TRBV21-1|NA
CASSKEGEREFYEQYF
>TRBV15|TRBJ2-7
CTTSRLAGGGEQYF
>TRBV29-1|TRBJ2-3
CSVETTTDTQYF
>TRBV12-3/TRBV12-4|TRBJ2-3
CASSSRGAGPPDTQYF
>TRBV7-9|TRBJ1-2
CASSLALRGRGYTF
>TRBV27|TRBJ2-3
CASSLSMDTQYF
>TRBV7-2|TRBJ2-7
CASSLDRTSAVYF
>TRBV7-6|TRBJ2-5
CASSHPGSSGWETQYF
>TRBV3-1|TRBJ1-1
CASSHEYTEAFF
>TRBV9|TRBJ2-2
CASSVVAGANTGELFF
>TRBV4-1|TRBJ2-7
CASSQDPLGHEQYF
>TRBV5-1|TRBJ2-5
CASSLSGRGETQYF
>TRBV4-2|TRBJ1-2
CASSPSQGKNYGYTF